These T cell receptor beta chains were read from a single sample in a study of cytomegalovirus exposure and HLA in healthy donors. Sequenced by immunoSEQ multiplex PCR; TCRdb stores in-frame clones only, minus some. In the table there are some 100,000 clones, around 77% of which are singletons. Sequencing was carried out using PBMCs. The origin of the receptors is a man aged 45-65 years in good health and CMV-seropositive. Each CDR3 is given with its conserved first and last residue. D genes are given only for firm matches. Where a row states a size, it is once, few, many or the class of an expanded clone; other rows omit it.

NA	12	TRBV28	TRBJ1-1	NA	TGTGCCAGCAGAAGGGGAAAAACTGAAGCTTTCTTT	CASRRGKTEAFF
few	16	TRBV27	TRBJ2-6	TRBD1	TGTGCCAGCAGTTCCGACAGGGCGCCTGGGGCCAACGTCCTGACTTTC	CASSSDRAPGANVLTF
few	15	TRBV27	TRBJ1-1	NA	TGTGCCAGCAGTCCGGACCTCGCGGGGAACACTGAAGCTTTCTTT	CASSPDLAGNTEAFF
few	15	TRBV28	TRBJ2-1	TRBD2	TGTGCCAGCAGTTTAGGGGGGGGGAGTATGAATGAGCAGTTCTTC	CASSLGGGSMNEQFF
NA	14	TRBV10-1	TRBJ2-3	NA	TGCGCCAGCAGTGAGGACACCGTCAGAAATACGCAGTATTTT	CASSEDTVRNTQYF
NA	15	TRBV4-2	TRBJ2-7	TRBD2	TGTGCCAGCAGCCAAGATCTAGCGGGCCGGAACGAGCAGTACTTC	CASSQDLAGRNEQYF
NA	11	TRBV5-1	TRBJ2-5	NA	TGCGCCAGCAGCAACAAAGAGACCCAGTACTTC	CASSNKETQYF
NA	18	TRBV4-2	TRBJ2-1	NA	TGTGCCAGCAGCCAAGTCGCCGGCGGTTTCAACTCCTACAATGAGCAGTTCTTC	CASSQVAGGFNSYNEQFF
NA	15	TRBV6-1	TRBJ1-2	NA	TGTGCCAGCAGTGAAGACTGGGGAGGCGTTTATGGCTACACCTTC	CASSEDWGGVYGYTF
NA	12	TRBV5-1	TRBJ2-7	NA	TGCGCCAGCAGCTTGTCCACCTACGAGCAGTACTTC	CASSLSTYEQYF
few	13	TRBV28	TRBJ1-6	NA	TGTGCCAGCAGTTTATCCCAACAGGTTGCCCTCCACTTT	CASSLSQQVALHF
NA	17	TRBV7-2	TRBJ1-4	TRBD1	TGTGCCAGCAGCTTAAACCAGGACAGGGTTCGTTTTGAAAAACTGTTTTTT	CASSLNQDRVRFEKLFF
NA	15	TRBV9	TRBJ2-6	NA	TGTGCCAGCAGCGTATACAGGGATGGGGCCAACGTCCTGACTTTC	CASSVYRDGANVLTF
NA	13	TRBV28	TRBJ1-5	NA	TGTGCCAGCAGTCCGGGACTTGAACAGCCCCAGCATTTT	CASSPGLEQPQHF
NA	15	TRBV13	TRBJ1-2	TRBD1	TGTGCCAGCAGCCCCCCGACAGGGAAGTCTTATGGCTACACCTTC	CASSPPTGKSYGYTF
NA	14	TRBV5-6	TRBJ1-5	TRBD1	TGTGCCAGCAGGTTACAGGGGGGCAATCAGCCCCAGCATTTT	CASRLQGGNQPQHF
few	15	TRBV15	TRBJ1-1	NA	TGTGCCACCAGCAGAGAACAGGTGTTCGGCACTGAAGCTTTCTTT	CATSREQVFGTEAFF
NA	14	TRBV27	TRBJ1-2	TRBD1	TGTGCCAGCAGTTTAGACAGGGAGTTCTATGGCTACACCTTC	CASSLDREFYGYTF
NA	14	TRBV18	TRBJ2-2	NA	TGTGCCAGCTCACCAGGGGGCAACACCGGGGAGCTGTTTTTT	CASSPGGNTGELFF
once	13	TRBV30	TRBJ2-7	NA	TGTGCCTGGAGTGTTAACCAGTTCTACGAGCAGTACTTC	CAWSVNQFYEQYF
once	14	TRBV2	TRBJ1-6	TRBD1	TGTGCCAGCAGTTCCGGGACAGATCTTTCACCCCTCCACTTT	CASSSGTDLSPLHF
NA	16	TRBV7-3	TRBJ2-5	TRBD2	TGTGCCAGCAGCGAGGGACTAGCGGGGGGGCAGGAGACCCAGTACTTC	CASSEGLAGGQETQYF
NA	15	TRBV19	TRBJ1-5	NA	TGTGCCAGTAGTGGCAGTTCAGGGGCCAATCAGCCCCAGCATTTT	CASSGSSGANQPQHF
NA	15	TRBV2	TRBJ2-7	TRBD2	TGTGCCAGCAGCCCCGGGGTGATAGCGGGGTTCGAGCAGTACTTC	CASSPGVIAGFEQYF
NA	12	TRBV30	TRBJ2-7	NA	TGTGCCTTTAAAGGGGCCTTCTACGAGCAGTACTTC	CAFKGAFYEQYF
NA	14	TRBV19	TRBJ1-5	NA	TGTGCCAGTGCAGGGCAGGGGCCGAGGCAGCCCCAGCATTTT	CASAGQGPRQPQHF
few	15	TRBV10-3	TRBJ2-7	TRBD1	TGTGCCATCAGTGGTACAGGGGGTCGAGTAAATGAGCAGTACTTC	CAISGTGGRVNEQYF
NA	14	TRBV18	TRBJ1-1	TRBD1	TGTGCCAGCTCACTTGATACAGGGGGCACTGAAGCTTTCTTT	CASSLDTGGTEAFF
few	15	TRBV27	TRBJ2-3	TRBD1	TGTGCCAGCAGAGTGACAGGGATTAGAGCAGATACGCAGTATTTT	CASRVTGIRADTQYF
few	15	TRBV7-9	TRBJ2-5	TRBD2	TGTGCCAGCAGCCTTACACGACTAGCGGGCGGGACCCAGTACTTC	CASSLTRLAGGTQYF
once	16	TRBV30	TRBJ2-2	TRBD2	TGTGCCTGGAGTGTACGGGGGACTAGCTTGGGCGGGGAGCTGTTTTTT	CAWSVRGTSLGGELFF
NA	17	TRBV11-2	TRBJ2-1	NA	TGTGCCAGCAGCTTAAGGGATAGCGGAAGCTCCTACAATGAGCAGTTCTTC	CASSLRDSGSSYNEQFF
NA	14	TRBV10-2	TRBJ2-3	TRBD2	TGCGCCAGCAGCGGGGGGGCGTTCACAGATACGCAGTATTTT	CASSGGAFTDTQYF
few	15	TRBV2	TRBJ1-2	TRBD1	TGTGCCAGCAGTCGGGACAGGGGGGAAGACTATGGCTACACCTTC	CASSRDRGEDYGYTF
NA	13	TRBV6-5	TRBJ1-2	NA	TGTGCCAGCAGTTACGAGGGTAACTATGGCTACACCTTC	CASSYEGNYGYTF
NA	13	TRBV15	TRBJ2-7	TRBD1	TGTGCCACCAGTTCAGACAGGGGCCACGAGCAGTACTTC	CATSSDRGHEQYF
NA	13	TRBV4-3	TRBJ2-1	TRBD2	TGCGCCAGCAGCCAAACAAGGACTAGCGCTCCGTTCTTC	CASSQTRTSAPFF
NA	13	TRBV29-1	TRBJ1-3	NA	TGCAGCGTACAGACCTACTCTGGAAACACCATATATTTT	CSVQTYSGNTIYF
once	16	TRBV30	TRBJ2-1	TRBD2	TGTGCCTGGAGTGCCCCCGGGACTAGCGGTACAAACGAGCAGTTCTTC	CAWSAPGTSGTNEQFF
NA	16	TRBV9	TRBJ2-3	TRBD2	TGTGCCAGCAGCCTGGGACTAGCGGGAGGGACAGATACGCAGTATTTT	CASSLGLAGGTDTQYF
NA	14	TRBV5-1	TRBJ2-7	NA	TGCGCCAGCTCCTGGGGCGGTCCGACCTACGAGCAGTACTTC	CASSWGGPTYEQYF
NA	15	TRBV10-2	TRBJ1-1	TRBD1	TGCGCCAGCAGGAGCCGGGACAGGGGGCTGGGTGAAGCTTTCTTT	CASRSRDRGLGEAFF
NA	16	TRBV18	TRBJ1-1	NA	TGTGCCAGCTCACGGATTGGTACAGGCCAGGACACTGAAGCTTTCTTT	CASSRIGTGQDTEAFF
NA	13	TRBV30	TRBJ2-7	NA	TGTGCCTGGAGTGTAGCCCCGATCCACGAGCAGTACTTC	CAWSVAPIHEQYF
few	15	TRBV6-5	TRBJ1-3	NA	TGTGCCAGCAGTTACACCCTACAGGCTGGAAACACCATATATTTT	CASSYTLQAGNTIYF
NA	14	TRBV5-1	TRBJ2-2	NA	TGCGCCAGCAGCTTGGCGCAGGGGAGCGGGGAGCTGTTTTTT	CASSLAQGSGELFF
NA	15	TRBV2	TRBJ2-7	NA	TGTGCCAGCAGTCCCCCCAGGGCAGTTCCCTACGAGCAGTACTTC	CASSPPRAVPYEQYF
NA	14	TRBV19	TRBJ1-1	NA	TGTGCCAGTAGTATAGCTGGGAGGAACACTGAAGCTTTCTTT	CASSIAGRNTEAFF
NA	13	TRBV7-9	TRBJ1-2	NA	TGTGCCAGCGCAAGGGGTCTTAACTATGGCTACACCTTC	CASARGLNYGYTF
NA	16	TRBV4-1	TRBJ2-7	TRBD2	TGCGCCAGCAGCCCCCCAGACGCGGGAGGCCCCTACGAGCAGTACTTC	CASSPPDAGGPYEQYF
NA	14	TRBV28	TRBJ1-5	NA	TGTGCCAGCAGCGCGGACATCCCTTATCAGCCCCAGCATTTT	CASSADIPYQPQHF
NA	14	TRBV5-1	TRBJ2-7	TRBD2	TGCGCCAGCAGCTCCGGGGGGACCCCCTACGAGCAGTACTTC	CASSSGGTPYEQYF
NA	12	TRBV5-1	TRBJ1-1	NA	TGCGCCAGCAGGCAGGGAATCGGTGAAGCTTTCTTT	CASRQGIGEAFF
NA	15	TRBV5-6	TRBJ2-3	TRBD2	TGTGCCAGCAGCTGGGGACTAGTAAGCACAGATACGCAGTATTTT	CASSWGLVSTDTQYF
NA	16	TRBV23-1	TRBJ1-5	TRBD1	TGCGCCAGCAGTCAGCTGGGACAGGGCGGCAATCAGCCCCAGCATTTT	CASSQLGQGGNQPQHF
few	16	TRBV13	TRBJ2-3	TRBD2	TGTGCCAGCAGCCTACCCGGCGGGGGGGCCTATCGGACGCAGTATTTT	CASSLPGGGAYRTQYF
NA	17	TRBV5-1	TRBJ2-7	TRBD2	TGCGCCAGCAGCATGGGACTAGCGGGGGCCGGGGTGGACGAGCAGTACTTC	CASSMGLAGAGVDEQYF
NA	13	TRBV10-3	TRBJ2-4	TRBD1	TGTGCCATCAGAACAGGGGGCGAAAACATTCAGTACTTC	CAIRTGGENIQYF